What follows describes a single T cell receptor (beta chain). The antigen is undetermined. This sample is drawn from a study of CD8 T cells in Susac syndrome. cDNA came from approximately 0.5 to 1 ug RNA primed by random hexamers. Amplification of the TCR beta CDR3 was carried out by immunoSEQ multiplex PCR, which spanned a total of 54 Vbeta and 13 Jbeta segments. TCRdb itself ran the immunoSEQ multiplex PCR reads through MiXCR, one entry per CDR3 protein. Counted here are 100,000 to 150,000 distinct CDR3 sequences, 85% to 95% occurring once; the ten biggest clones make up 0.25% to 0.3%. The study's findings and limits: Among active patients and in TEMRA cells, CD8+ clonal expansion in Susac reached its peak. Regarding the TCR sequencing and HLA analysis, the study admitted that a relatively small number of individuals were involved.

Trimming took 2 bases from V and 6 from J, leaving 14 bases between them. The CDR3 consists of 14 residues. Germline loops: CDR1 LNHDA, CDR2 SQIVND (reference sequence). Definite or probable Susac syndrome was diagnosed using recently defined diagnostic criteria. The rearrangement uses TRBV19 and TRBJ2-7; maybe TRBD2 (5 bases). The sequenced material came from CD8+ T cells from PBMCs. This TCR was recovered from a human donor with Susac syndrome. The CDR3 nucleotides are TGTGCCAGTAGTATACGGGAAAACTTGAGCGAGCAGTACTTC. It specifies CASSIRENLSEQYF.